Listed below are T cell receptor beta chains from one sample, sequenced in a study of human T cells and chemical hapten exposure. Using its own MiXCR run on the RACE reads, TCRdb lists one record per CDR3 protein. The sample includes over 100,000 distinct CDR3 sequences, approximately 9.1% of them seen just once. The sample taken for sequencing was whole blood. Receptor source: a male donor in good health. Some clones in this sample may be carry-over from other donors' samples. Each CDR3 is given with its conserved first and last residue. A D gene is named only where the DNA matches it firmly. Rows give clone size only sometimes, using once, few, many, or a class for an expanded clone.

TRBV29-1	many	13	TRBJ2-5	NA	TGCAGCGTCCTGGGGCAGGCACAAGAGACCCAGTACTTC	CSVLGQAQETQYF
TRBV19	many	14	TRBJ2-7	TRBD1	TGTGCCAGTAGTCCCGGACAGGGGGCTTACGAGCAGTACTTC	CASSPGQGAYEQYF
TRBV4-2	few	18	TRBJ2-7	TRBD2	TGTGCCAGCAGCCAAGATTCCCCGATTAGCGGGGTCTCCTACGAGCAGTACTTC	CASSQDSPISGVSYEQYF
TRBV6-5	few	16	TRBJ2-7	TRBD1	TGTGCCAGCAGTTACTCCGGGACAGGGCGTTCCTACGAGCAGTACTTC	CASSYSGTGRSYEQYF
TRBV6-5	NA	14	TRBJ1-5	NA	TGTGCCAGCAGCGGGACACTTAGCAATCAGCCCCAGCATTTT	CASSGTLSNQPQHF
TRBV2	many	13	TRBJ1-1	NA	TGTGCCAGCAGTGAAGACAGGAACACTGAAGCTTTCTTT	CASSEDRNTEAFF
TRBV7-6	many	13	TRBJ2-3	NA	TGTGCCAGCAGCTTATCAGTCACAGATACGCAGTATTTT	CASSLSVTDTQYF
TRBV20-1	NA	16	TRBJ1-2	NA	TGCAGTGCTAGGCCCCCCGAGGGGGGAAGAGCGAATGGCTACACCTTC	CSARPPEGGRANGYTF
TRBV20-1	many	15	TRBJ2-5	TRBD1	TGCAGTGCTAGAGAGGAAGGGGGCTTCGGAGAGACCCAGTACTTC	CSAREEGGFGETQYF
TRBV5-4	NA	14	TRBJ1-2	NA	TGTGCCAGCAGCCGGGAGGAGACAGACTATGGCTACACCTTC	CASSREETDYGYTF
TRBV11-2	NA	15	TRBJ2-1	TRBD1	TGTGCCAGCAGCTTAACCCTGGGACAGGTGAATGAGCAGTTCTTC	CASSLTLGQVNEQFF
TRBV7-2	many	15	TRBJ2-7	NA	TGTGCCAGCAGCTTAATGGCGATCCAGGGCGACGAGCAGTACTTC	CASSLMAIQGDEQYF
TRBV2	many	12	TRBJ2-1	NA	TGTGCCAGCAGTGAGTCCTACAATGAGCAGTTCTTC	CASSESYNEQFF
TRBV7-2	many	16	TRBJ2-5	TRBD2	TGTGCCAGCAGCTTAGTTCCTAGCGGGGGGCAGGGGACCCAGTACTTC	CASSLVPSGGQGTQYF